This TCR beta chain emerged from a study of T cell repertoires in cytomegalovirus infection. As for the study in general: Indications came from public TCR beta signatures; they pointed to CMV infection and to a matching HLA type.

Germline loops: CDR1 LGHDT, CDR2 YNNKEL (reference sequence). The V segment lost 0 bases and the J segment 4 bases; nucleotides outside the gene matches: 3. The CDR3 consists of 16 residues. TCRdb reprocessed the reads via MiXCR and lists one record per CDR3 protein. The data contain hundreds of thousands of distinct CDR3 sequences, roughly a third of them singletons. For this clonotype: The target antigen is unknown.

The rearrangement uses TRBV3-1 and TRBJ2-3, with 11 bases matching TRBD2. The source is a human donor in good health (CMV status not recorded). Some clones in this sample may be carry-over from other donors' samples. Sample: cultured CD8+ T cells from PBMCs, taken from culture after CMV antigen stimulation. The CDR3 reads CASSQEGGLAADTQYF. In nucleotides, the CDR3 is TGTGCCAGCAGCCAAGAAGGGGGACTAGCGGCAGATACGCAGTATTTT.